Listed here are 19 T cell receptor beta chains from one sample, sequenced in a study of cytomegalovirus exposure and HLA in healthy donors. The PCR contained 60 Vbeta and 13 Jbeta primers. Profiled with immunoSEQ multiplex PCR; TCRdb holds only in-frame clones, not every one. This table holds roughly 260,000 clones, roughly 81% found once. Sequencing was done on a sample of PBMCs. These receptors came from a woman in her forties in good health and CMV-seropositive.

This chain connects TRBV6-1 to TRBJ2-3; TRBD1 matches 10 bases. CDR3 length equals 15 residues. CDR1 and CDR2 from the germline V gene are MNHNS and SASEGT. V shed 9 bases and J 3 bases; nucleotides not matched to a gene: 9. The CDR3 nucleotides are TGTGCCAGTTATAGCTGGGGACAGGGGACAGATACGCAGTATTTT. It encodes CASYSWGQGTDTQYF.

The chain joins TRBV7-3 to TRBJ2-7; TRBD2 is a possible D gene (6 bases). Germline V CDR1 and CDR2: SGHTA, FQGTGA. Deletions cut 1 base from V and 4 bases from J, with 23 bases between. The CDR3 is made up of 18 amino acids. The CDR3 sequence is CASSLMGGVFGRVYEQYF. The CDR3 DNA reads as TGTGCCAGCAGCTTAATGGGCGGGGTATTCGGGCGAGTTTACGAGCAGTACTTC.

V and J are TRBV6-5 and TRBJ2-7; possible D gene TRBD2, 6 bases. V was clipped by 6 bases and J by 5 bases, with 20 bases between them. This CDR3 is built from 15 residues. The germline CDR1 and CDR2 sequences are MNHEY and SVGAGI. The CDR3 nucleotides are TGTGCCAGCAGGGAAAGGTCCGGGAGTCCGAACGAGCAGTACTTC. Amino acids: CASRERSGSPNEQYF.

V and J are TRBV5-1 and TRBJ2-5; D unresolved. V lost 3 bases and J lost 7, with 10 bases in between. Germline assignment: CDR1 SGHRS and CDR2 YFSETQ. The CDR3 sequence is 12 residues long. CDR3 DNA: TGCGCCAGCAGCTCCTTAGTTGGGACCCAGTACTTC. It yields the protein CASSSLVGTQYF.

This chain uses TRBV6-6 with TRBJ2-5; D is perhaps TRBD1 (6 bases). Germline V lookup: CDR1 MNHNY, CDR2 SVGAGI (reference sequence). The CDR3 has 15 amino acids. Trimming cost V 2 bases and J 2 bases, with 12 bases left between them. CDR3 protein: CASSYGGGGQETQYF. Here the CDR3 DNA reads TGTGCCAGCAGTTACGGTGGGGGCGGGCAAGAGACCCAGTACTTC.

This rearrangement joins TRBV18 to TRBJ1-4; TRBD1 matches 10 bases. Trimming at V came to 6 bases and at J to 6 bases, leaving 7 bases not matched to a gene. The CDR3 totals 15 residues. Germline CDR1 reads KGHSH; CDR2 reads LQKENI. Here the CDR3 DNA reads TGTGCCAGCTCCCCGACAGGGGGCCGGGATGAAAAACTGTTTTTT. Translating gives CASSPTGGRDEKLFF.

The genes are TRBV6-5 and TRBJ2-1; the match to TRBD2 covers 7 bases. CDR1 and CDR2 from the germline V gene are MNHEY and SVGAGI. The V gene end was trimmed by 5 bases and the J gene end by 8 bases; junction bases not matched to a gene: 12. This CDR3 has 15 amino acids. Here the CDR3 reads CASSPRGVGRHEQFF. The CDR3 DNA follows: TGTGCCAGCAGTCCTCGGGGGGTAGGGAGGCATGAGCAGTTCTTC.

This rearrangement joins TRBV28 to TRBJ2-3; D remains ambiguous. V was clipped by 8 bases and J by 1 base, with 16 bases between them. The CDR3 consists of 15 residues. CDR1 and CDR2 from the germline V gene are MDHEN and SYDVKM. CDR3 region: CASVESQPGTDTQYF. The CDR3 DNA reads TGTGCCAGCGTGGAGAGCCAACCCGGCACAGATACGCAGTATTTT.

The gene calls are TRBV7-9 and TRBJ2-7, with 9 bases identical to TRBD1. V trimming: 5 bases; J trimming: 4 bases; junction bases outside the gene matches: 18. Germline V gene lookup returns CDR1 SEHNR and CDR2 FQNEAQ (reference sequence). The CDR3 is 18 residues long. The CDR3 bases are TGTGCCAGCAGCCAAGTGGGACAGGGATCCCCTGGTGGATACGAGCAGTACTTC. Amino acid sequence: CASSQVGQGSPGGYEQYF.

CDR3 DNA: TGTGCCAGCAGCTTAACAGTAAATGAGCAGTTCTTC. It specifies CASSLTVNEQFF. The J gene is TRBJ2-1, the V gene TRBV11-3; D is unclear. The CDR3 sequence is 12 residues long. Per germline, CDR1 SGHNT and CDR2 YENEEA. The V and J ends lost 2 bases and 7 bases respectively, with 6 bases between them. Full variable domain (outside the CDR3, taken from reference TRBV11-3 and TRBJ2-1): EAGVVQSPRYKIIEKKQPVAFWCNPISGHNTLYWYLQNLGQGPELLIRYENEEAVDDSQLPKDRFSAERLKGVDSTLKIQPAELGDSAVYLCASSLTVNEQFFGPGTRLTVL.

This chain uses TRBV7-8 with TRBJ1-4, with TRBD1 identical over 7 bases. CDR1 is SGHVS and CDR2 is FQNEAQ in the germline V gene. V gave up 5 bases and J gave up 4 bases; unmatched junction bases: 7. This CDR3 is built from 15 residues. CDR3 sequence (DNA): TGTGCCAGCAGCCCGTGGGACAGTTTTAATGAAAAACTGTTTTTT. It translates to CASSPWDSFNEKLFF.

This chain connects TRBV30 to TRBJ1-1; no firm D call. This CDR3 contains 13 residues. The V gene's germline CDR1 is GTSNPN and CDR2 SVGIG (reference sequence). Trimming stripped 2 bases from V and 7 bases from J, with 14 bases between. For the CDR3, the DNA is TGTGCCTGGAGTTCAAATCGGCGGAGTGAAGCTTTCTTT. Its protein product is CAWSSNRRSEAFF. Drawing the rest from reference TRBV30 and TRBJ1-1, the complete variable domain is SQTIHQWPATLVQPVGSPLSLECTVEGTSNPNLYWYRQAAGRGLQLLFYSVGIGQISSEVPQNLSASRPQDRQFILSSKKLLLSDSGFYLCAWSSNRRSEAFFGQGTRLTVV.

This sequence joins TRBV6-5 and TRBJ1-6, with TRBD1 as a possible D gene (5 bases). Trimming pared 0 bases from V and 9 bases from J, leaving 15 bases between. The CDR3 covers 16 residues. Germline assignment: CDR1 MNHEY and CDR2 SVGAGI. CDR3 sequence (DNA): TGTGCCAGCAGTTACTCCCAGGGCTCGGCGTTTTCACCCCTCCACTTT. It specifies CASSYSQGSAFSPLHF.

Regarding this clone: The junction differs from germline at one of its ends, possibly a read error. The chain employs TRBV11-2 and TRBJ1-3; 8 positions agree with TRBD1. The CDR3 is 13 residues long. Germline CDR1 and CDR2: SGHAT and FQNNGV. Written as DNA, the CDR3 is TGTGCCAGCAGCCCAATGTTTCTGGGACAGGCACTTTTC. Encoded protein: CASSPMFLGQALF.

The chain is built from TRBV5-1 and TRBJ1-1; a possible D gene is TRBD1 (5 bases). The germline CDR1 and CDR2 sequences are SGHRS and YFSETQ. Trimming left V 5 bases short and J 1 base short, with 18 bases between. The CDR3 consists of 16 residues. The CDR3 loop is CASSPQADPSNTEAFF. For the CDR3, the DNA is TGCGCCAGCAGTCCACAGGCCGATCCATCGAACACTGAAGCTTTCTTT.

The genes are TRBV4-1 and TRBJ1-2; weak D call: TRBD1 (6 bases). Germline values: CDR1 MGHRA, CDR2 YSYEKL. V was trimmed by 0 bases and J by 2 bases, leaving 10 bases between them. The CDR3 is 15 residues long. In nucleotides, the CDR3 is TGCGCCAGCAGCCAAGACGGACAGCTAAACTATGGCTACACCTTC. Its translation: CASSQDGQLNYGYTF.

The chain carries TRBV5-4 and TRBJ2-3; 13 bases are a match to TRBD2. With V trimmed by 0 bases and J by 4 bases, 5 bases remained unmatched. Germline CDR1 is SGHNT and CDR2 is YYREEE (reference sequence). This CDR3 comprises 17 residues. The CDR3 sequence: CASSLAGTSGIADTQYF. CDR3 DNA sequence: TGTGCCAGCAGCTTGGCAGGGACTAGCGGGATAGCAGATACGCAGTATTTT.

This chain connects TRBV15 to TRBJ2-7; 9 positions match TRBD2. Unmatched junction bases numbered 5, after V lost 0 bases and J lost 2 bases. This CDR3 has 16 residues. Germline assignment: CDR1 LNHNV and CDR2 YYDKDF (reference sequence). CDR3: CATSRDLASGTYEQYF. CDR3 nucleotides: TGTGCCACCAGCAGAGACTTAGCTAGCGGGACCTACGAGCAGTACTTC. The complete variable domain, with remaining parts taken from reference TRBV15 and TRBJ2-7, reads DAMVIQNPRYQVTQFGKPVTLSCSQTLNHNVMYWYQQKSSQAPKLLFHYYDKDFNNEADTPDNFQSRRPNTSFCFLDIRSPGLGDTAMYLCATSRDLASGTYEQYFGPGTRLTVT.

V usage is TRBV28 and J usage is TRBJ2-7, with D possibly being TRBD2 (5 bases). V lost 5 bases to trimming and J lost 0 bases, with 11 bases between them. The CDR3 length is 14 residues. Germline V lookup: CDR1 MDHEN, CDR2 SYDVKM. The CDR3 bases are TGTGCCAGCAGTCCCGGCGGAGGCTCCTACGAGCAGTACTTC. It codes for CASSPGGGSYEQYF. The full variable domain, with the rest looked up from reference TRBV28 and TRBJ2-7, is DVKVTQSSRYLVKRTGEKVFLECVQDMDHENMFWYRQDPGLGLRLIYFSYDVKMKEKGDIPEGYSVSREKKERFSLILESASTNQTSMYLCASSPGGGSYEQYFGPGTRLTVT.